This record covers a single T cell receptor beta chain. This sample stems from a study of control samples from healthy donors and cancer patients. Sequenced by immunoSEQ multiplex PCR; TCRdb stores in-frame clones only, minus some. The sample lists 150,000 to 200,000 clones; about 91% were seen once. Trimming removed 7 bases at V and 2 bases at J, with 15 bases between. Germline-derived CDR1 and CDR2 are MNHEY and SVGAGI. The CDR3 is 15 residues long. Sequenced input: blood. The chain employs TRBV6-5 and TRBJ1-5; D call uncertain. The TCR sequence derives from a woman aged 25 to 39 in good health. In nucleotides, the CDR3 is TGTGCCAGCACCCGAAGGTCCGGGGGCAATCAGCCCCAGCATTTT. Amino acid sequence: CASTRRSGGNQPQHF.